These 14 T cell receptor beta chains were all obtained from the same sample, sequenced in a study of blood T cell repertoires in COVID-19. TCRdb's table, derived via immunoSEQ multiplex PCR, lists solely in-frame clones and lacks some. The sample contains 250,000 to 300,000 clones, around 85% of which appear only once. The sample taken for sequencing was peripheral blood. The receptors derive from a man aged 50-59 years with active or convalescent COVID-19.

V and J are TRBV2 and TRBJ2-7; 7 bases agree with TRBD2. Germline trimming cut 7 bases from V and 4 bases from J; bases unmatched to any gene: 10. This CDR3 is built from 14 residues. CDR1 is SNHLY and CDR2 is FYNNEI in the germline V gene. DNA of the CDR3: TGTGCCAGCAAGGGAGGGCGGGGTCTTTACGAGCAGTACTTC. Protein sequence: CASKGGRGLYEQYF.

The genes are TRBV2 and TRBJ1-1, with D possibly TRBD1 on 5 matching bases. The CDR3 totals 11 residues. Germline V CDR1 and CDR2: SNHLY, FYNNEI. V was cut by 3 bases and J by 10 bases, with 9 bases left in between. The CDR3, as DNA: TGTGCCAGCAGTGACGGGGGAGTAGCTTTCTTT. Protein product: CASSDGGVAFF.

Details on this clone: This sample includes further DNA sequences coding for the same CDR3. The rearrangement links TRBV6-5 to TRBJ2-7; 11 positions match TRBD2. V lost 6 bases to trimming and J lost 0 bases; unmatched junction nucleotides: 4. The germline gives CDR1 MNHEY, CDR2 SVGAGI. The CDR3 covers 15 residues. Here the CDR3 reads CASSSTSGSSYEQYF. DNA of the CDR3: TGTGCCAGCAGCTCTACTAGCGGGAGCTCCTACGAGCAGTACTTC.

V and J are TRBV3-1 (or the pseudogene TRBV3-2) and TRBJ2-1; 7 nucleotides agree with TRBD2. The CDR3 length is 13 residues. V shed 4 bases and J 7 bases; nucleotides not matched to a gene: 4. Germline V gene sequence: CDR1 LGHDT, CDR2 YNNKEL (reference sequence). CDR3 nucleotide sequence: TGTGCCAGCAGCCTCCGAGCGGGAAATGAGCAGTTCTTC. As protein: CASSLRAGNEQFF.

This clone has only a few counts. This sequence joins TRBV5-1 and TRBJ2-1, with 7 bases that match TRBD2. V dropped 2 bases and J dropped 2; count of bases not matched to a gene: 1. CDR3 length: 14 amino acids. The germline CDR1 and CDR2 sequences are SGHRS and YFSETQ. The CDR3 loop reads CASSLAGTYNEQFF. DNA for the CDR3: TGCGCCAGCAGCTTAGCGGGAACCTACAATGAGCAGTTCTTC.

CDR3 bases: TGTGCTAGTGATGAGGGGACTAGCGGGAGTACCGGGGAGCTGTTTTTT. It encodes CASDEGTSGSTGELFF. The rearrangement joins TRBV12-5 to TRBJ2-2; 14 nucleotides line up with TRBD2. V was pared by 7 bases and J by 5 bases, with 6 bases of the junction left unmatched. The CDR3 length is 16 residues. The germline V gene encodes CDR1 LGHNT and CDR2 FRNRAP.

V gene TRBV7-9 combines with J gene TRBJ2-3, with 13 bases fitting TRBD2. Trimming cost V 6 bases and J 1 base; bases outside gene matches: 4. The CDR3 consists of 16 residues. Looked up from germline, CDR1 is SEHNR and CDR2 is FQNEAQ (reference sequence). CDR3 residues: CASSRLAGGGTDTQYF. The CDR3 coding sequence is TGTGCCAGCAGTCGACTAGCGGGAGGTGGCACAGATACGCAGTATTTT. The entire variable domain, with the rest obtained from reference TRBV7-9 and TRBJ2-3, is as follows: DTGVSQNPRHKITKRGQNVTFRCDPISEHNRLYWYRQTLGQGPEFLTYFQNEAQLEKSRLLSDRFSAERPKGSFSTLEIQRTEQGDSAMYLCASSRLAGGGTDTQYFGPGTRLTVL.

This clone has a handful of counts. This CDR3 is CASSPRGSGRDYEQYF. The DNA of the CDR3 is TGTGCCAGCAGCCCCAGGGGGAGCGGGAGGGACTACGAGCAGTACTTC. The rearrangement uses TRBV28 and TRBJ2-7; 10 nucleotides match TRBD2. The ends lost 6 bases at V and 3 bases at J; junction bases unmatched: 11. CDR3 length: 16 residues. Germline lookup yields CDR1 MDHEN and CDR2 SYDVKM. Full variable domain (outside the CDR3, taken from reference TRBV28 and TRBJ2-7): DVKVTQSSRYLVKRTGEKVFLECVQDMDHENMFWYRQDPGLGLRLIYFSYDVKMKEKGDIPEGYSVSREKKERFSLILESASTNQTSMYLCASSPRGSGRDYEQYFGPGTRLTVT.

The V and J genes are TRBV7-2 and TRBJ2-1; the D gene is possibly TRBD1 (6 bases). The germline V and J ends were trimmed by 2 bases and 6 bases, with 11 bases remaining between them. The CDR3 is made up of 14 amino acids. Germline CDR1 and CDR2: SGHTA and FQGNSA. CDR3 sequence: CASSLSGAFNEQFF. The CDR3 DNA sequence: TGTGCCAGCAGCTTATCAGGGGCCTTCAATGAGCAGTTCTTC.

This clone has only one observation. This chain links TRBV5-1 with TRBJ2-5; 7 positions agree with TRBD1. V shed 4 bases, J shed 2 bases, and the junction held 5 bases outside the gene matches. The CDR3 has 14 residues. Germline-derived CDR1 and CDR2 are SGHRS and YFSETQ. CDR3 region: CASSLGQYQETQYF. In DNA, the CDR3 is TGCGCCAGCAGCCTGGGACAGTATCAAGAGACCCAGTACTTC.

The rearrangement uses TRBV27 and TRBJ1-1, with D hard to call. The germline CDR1 and CDR2 sequences are MNHEY and SMNVEV (reference sequence). Between the trimmed V and J ends, which lost 6 bases and 1 base, there was a span of 9 bases. This CDR3 has 13 residues. The CDR3 is CASRAYRNTEAFF. DNA for the CDR3: TGTGCCAGCAGGGCCTACAGGAACACTGAAGCTTTCTTT.

The DNA for the CDR3 is TGTGCCAGCAGCTTAACCCGGGACAGTTACGAAAAACTGTTTTTT. It codes for CASSLTRDSYEKLFF. This chain links TRBV7-2 with TRBJ1-4; 7 bases agree with TRBD1. Germline V gene data show CDR1 as SGHTA and CDR2 as FQGNSA. V shed 2 bases and J 8 bases; nucleotides not matched to a gene: 8. The CDR3 sequence is 15 residues long.

This clone was picked up many times. The chain combines TRBV3-1 (or the pseudogene TRBV3-2) with TRBJ2-1, with a tentative D call TRBD1 (5 bases). Germline V CDR1 and CDR2: LGHDT, YNNKEL (reference sequence). The V and J ends lost 3 bases and 9 bases respectively, with 15 bases between them. The CDR3 covers 14 residues. This CDR3 reads CASSQGLPGGEQFF. CDR3 sequence (DNA): TGTGCCAGCAGCCAGGGGCTACCCGGCGGTGAGCAGTTCTTC.

This chain connects TRBV3-1 (or the pseudogene TRBV3-2) to TRBJ1-1, with D possibly being TRBD1 (5 bases). Trimming pared 5 bases from V and 1 base from J, leaving 8 bases between. The CDR3 is 13 residues long. From germline, CDR1 is LGHDT and CDR2 YNNKEL (reference sequence). The chain's CDR3 is CASSLGGNTEAFF. CDR3 in DNA: TGTGCCAGCAGCTTGGGGGGGAACACTGAAGCTTTCTTT.